What follows is one TCR beta chain and its context. Produced via immunoSEQ multiplex PCR; TCRdb's table is partial and in-frame only. The repertoire holds some 11,000 clones, with 25% to 30% as singletons. This CDR3 contains 15 residues. In germline, CDR1 is SGHRS, CDR2 YFSETQ. V shed 4 bases, J shed 2 bases, and the junction held 5 bases outside the gene matches. The entry originates in a study of sequential checkpoint blockade in melanoma. Regarding treatment: randomized to nivolumab then ipilimumab (arm A) or the reverse (arm B). The clonotype comes from a human donor with melanoma. This rearrangement joins TRBV5-1 to TRBJ2-5; 10 positions agree with TRBD2. The source was tumor tissue (inferred from file names), collected from a patient given nivolumab and ipilimumab in sequence. The CDR3 nucleotides read TGCGCCAGCAGCACCGGGACTAGCGTTCAAGAGACCCAGTACTTC. Translated: CASSTGTSVQETQYF.